The rows below give T cell receptor beta chains drawn from one sample of a study of cytomegalovirus exposure and HLA in healthy donors. TCRdb's table, derived via immunoSEQ multiplex PCR, lists solely in-frame clones and lacks some. The data hold around 300,000 clones, with about 86% observed a single time. The specimen sequenced was PBMCs. The receptor source for this set is a woman aged 18-30 years in good health and CMV-seronegative. Both conserved end residues are part of each CDR3. The D gene is left open where the match is weak. Not all rows give a size; the values are once, few, many and, for expanded clones, a class.

CASSLNRGLYDQPQHF	TGTGCCAGCAGCTTAAACAGGGGGCTTTACGATCAGCCCCAGCATTTT	TRBJ1-5	16	TRBD1	-	TRBV7-2
CASTTLDARTGGTGELFF	TGTGCCAGCACTACGCTAGACGCGCGGACAGGAGGCACCGGGGAGCTGTTTTTT	TRBJ2-2	18	TRBD1	-	TRBV27
CASSVGTGGQPQHF	TGTGCCAGCAGCGTAGGGACAGGGGGACAGCCCCAGCATTTT	TRBJ1-5	14	TRBD1	-	TRBV9
CAWSRHRVGYTF	TGTGCCTGGAGCCGGCACAGGGTCGGCTACACCTTC	TRBJ1-2	12	-	-	TRBV30
CASNGDRVYEQYF	TGCGCCAGCAATGGGGACAGGGTCTACGAGCAGTACTTC	TRBJ2-7	13	TRBD1	once	TRBV10-2
CAGQAFNYGYTF	TGCGCTGGACAGGCCTTTAACTATGGCTACACCTTC	TRBJ1-2	12	TRBD1	-	TRBV28
CASSQDLVEREQFF	TGTGCCAGCAGCCAAGATCTAGTAGAGCGGGAGCAGTTCTTC	TRBJ2-1	14	-	-	TRBV14
CASSPRQAGTQYF	TGTGCCAGCAGCCCCCGACAGGCGGGGACCCAGTACTTC	TRBJ2-5	13	-	-	TRBV7-2
CASSQSSTDTQYF	TGCGCCAGCAGCCAATCTAGCACAGATACGCAGTATTTT	TRBJ2-3	13	-	-	TRBV4-3
CASSNGWQYPNYGYTF	TGTGCCAGCAGCAACGGGTGGCAGTATCCTAACTATGGCTACACCTTC	TRBJ1-2	16	-	-	TRBV21-1
CASSPQATNTEAFF	TGTGCCAGCAGTCCACAGGCGACGAACACTGAAGCTTTCTTT	TRBJ1-1	14	-	few	TRBV27
CASRTTGGELFF	TGTGCCAGCAGGACTACCGGTGGGGAGCTGTTTTTT	TRBJ2-2	12	-	-	TRBV11-3
CASSLALLDTQYF	TGTGCCAGCAGCTTAGCGCTATTAGATACGCAGTATTTT	TRBJ2-3	13	-	few	TRBV7-2
CASSTTGSRNQPQHF	TGTGCCAGCAGTACCACAGGGAGTCGGAATCAGCCCCAGCATTTT	TRBJ1-5	15	-	-	TRBV6-5
CASSVVEETSVFYEQYF	TGTGCCAGCAGCGTAGTGGAGGAGACTAGCGTGTTTTACGAGCAGTACTTC	TRBJ2-7	17	TRBD2	-	TRBV9
CASSLALRAGGTSTDTQYF	TGCGCCAGCAGCTTGGCACTACGGGCGGGAGGGACTAGCACAGATACGCAGTATTTT	TRBJ2-3	19	TRBD2	-	TRBV5-1
CASSPEGLAASYEQYF	TGTGCCAGCAGCCCCGAAGGACTAGCTGCATCCTACGAGCAGTACTTC	TRBJ2-7	16	TRBD2	-	TRBV11-2
CASRSNRDRGHEQYF	TGTGCCAGCAGATCCAATCGGGACAGGGGTCACGAGCAGTACTTC	TRBJ2-7	15	TRBD1	-	TRBV6-1
CASSEPSGSYEQYF	TGTGCCAGCAGCGAACCGAGCGGGAGCTACGAGCAGTACTTC	TRBJ2-7	14	TRBD2	-	TRBV6-6
CASSGDSWNTEAFF	TGTGCCAGCAGCGGGGACAGTTGGAACACTGAAGCTTTCTTT	TRBJ1-1	14	TRBD1	-	TRBV9
CASSQGGDRNEKLFF	TGCGCCAGCAGCCAAGGGGGGGACAGAAATGAAAAACTGTTTTTT	TRBJ1-4	15	TRBD1	-	TRBV4-1
CASRGPVAGAYNEQFF	TGTGCCAGCAGGGGACCAGTAGCGGGAGCGTACAATGAGCAGTTCTTC	TRBJ2-1	16	TRBD2	-	TRBV27
CASSAPGQGREQYF	TGTGCCAGCAGTGCCCCGGGACAGGGACGTGAGCAGTACTTC	TRBJ2-7	14	TRBD1	-	TRBV6-5
CATEGQGMRDGYTF	TGTGCCACAGAGGGACAGGGGATGAGAGATGGCTACACCTTC	TRBJ1-2	14	TRBD1	once	TRBV13
CAWSPGPNSPLHF	TGTGCCTGGAGTCCAGGGCCTAATTCACCCCTCCACTTT	TRBJ1-6	13	-	-	TRBV30
CAIRGSAGGSYEQYF	TGTGCCATCAGGGGGTCGGCGGGGGGTTCGTACGAGCAGTACTTC	TRBJ2-7	15	TRBD2	once	TRBV10-3
CASDSPGANVLTF	TGTGCCAGCGACAGTCCTGGGGCCAACGTCCTGACTTTC	TRBJ2-6	13	-	once	TRBV6-5
CASSADSLNSYEQYF	TGCGCCAGCAGCGCGGACAGTTTAAATTCCTACGAGCAGTACTTC	TRBJ2-7	15	-	-	TRBV5-1
CAWTSGLTDTQYF	TGTGCCTGGACTAGCGGCCTCACAGATACGCAGTATTTT	TRBJ2-3	13	TRBD2	-	TRBV30
CASSFGPPIVAGELFF	TGTGCCAGCAGCTTTGGCCCACCGATTGTGGCCGGGGAGCTGTTTTTT	TRBJ2-2	16	-	-	TRBV7-2
CATGLAGEQYF	TGTGCCACCGGACTAGCGGGCGAGCAGTACTTC	TRBJ2-7	11	TRBD2	-	TRBV6-5
CASSGLQGVPYEQYF	TGTGCCAGCAGTGGACTACAGGGGGTGCCCTACGAGCAGTACTTC	TRBJ2-7	15	TRBD1	-	TRBV7-9
CSVERRGLNTEAFF	TGCAGCGTTGAACGGCGGGGTTTGAACACTGAAGCTTTCTTT	TRBJ1-1	14	-	once	TRBV29-1
CASSHRDTYGYTF	TGTGCCAGCAGCCATAGGGACACCTATGGCTACACCTTC	TRBJ1-2	13	-	-	TRBV11-1
CASSEYSRAWTEAFF	TGTGCCAGCAGTGAATACAGCAGGGCCTGGACTGAAGCTTTCTTT	TRBJ1-1	15	-	-	TRBV25-1
CASRPDSSYEQYF	TGCGCCAGCAGACCAGACAGTTCCTACGAGCAGTACTTC	TRBJ2-7	13	-	few	TRBV5-1
CASSRGTGAYEQYF	TGTGCCAGCAGCCGTGGGACAGGGGCCTACGAGCAGTACTTC	TRBJ2-7	14	TRBD1	few	TRBV9
CASRASMNTEAFF	TGTGCCAGCAGGGCTTCAATGAACACTGAAGCTTTCTTT	TRBJ1-1	13	-	-	TRBV6-4
CATEPGSYGYTF	TGTGCCACAGAACCAGGGTCCTATGGCTACACCTTC	TRBJ1-2	12	-	-	TRBV7-2
CASSHPVRTEAFF	TGCGCCAGCAGCCACCCAGTGAGGACAGAAGCTTTCTTT	TRBJ1-1	13	-	-	TRBV4-1
CASSLAQGDFYEQYF	TGTGCCAGCAGCTTAGCCCAGGGCGACTTCTACGAGCAGTACTTC	TRBJ2-7	15	-	-	TRBV7-9